This entry features one T cell receptor beta chain sequence. The data stem from a study of T cell responses to AZD1222 COVID-19 vaccine. The ends were cut back, 5 bases at V and 5 bases at J, with 11 bases in the middle. The CDR3 spans 13 residues. Per germline, CDR1 MNHEY and CDR2 SMNVEV (reference sequence). Sequencing was performed with immunoSEQ multiplex PCR; in TCRdb, only in-frame clones are kept and a portion is missing. This sample has about 150,000 clones, with about 92% found just once. Specimen: peripheral blood, collected on day 0 of AZD1222 vaccination. This TCR derives from an adult in good health. This sequence joins TRBV27 and TRBJ2-3; D possibly matches TRBD1 or TRBD2 (6 bases each). The CDR3 nucleotides are TGTGCCAGCAGTGAGGGGGGAGGAGATACGCAGTATTTT. It codes for CASSEGGGDTQYF.